Listed below are T cell receptor beta chains from one sample, sequenced in a study of T cell changes during pregnancy in multiple sclerosis. The protocol was immunoSEQ multiplex PCR, while the TCRdb copy is restricted to in-frame clones and leaves out a portion. The repertoire holds about 100,000 clones, with 90% to 95% as singletons. The specimen comprised peripheral blood, sampled in the second trimester of pregnancy. These receptors originate from a female donor with multiple sclerosis, enrolled in a pregnancy study. The CDR3 runs from the conserved cysteine through the conserved F or W. The D gene is left open where the match is weak. Rows give clone size only sometimes, using once, few, many, or a class for an expanded clone.

>TRBV14|NA|TRBJ1-1|NA
TGTGCCAGCAGCCCAGGGTTGAACACTGAAGCTTTCTTT
CASSPGLNTEAFF
>TRBV27|TRBD1|TRBJ2-5|NA
TGTGCCATCTCGACAGGGGCGTTGGAGACCCAGTACTTC
CAISTGALETQYF
>TRBV5-5|NA|TRBJ2-2|NA
TGTGCCAGCAGCTTGACGGGGGCCGGGGAGCTGTTTTTT
CASSLTGAGELFF
>TRBV5-6|NA|TRBJ1-1|once
TGTGCCAGCAGCCCCCGACATTTGAACACTGAAGCTTTCTTT
CASSPRHLNTEAFF
>TRBV19|TRBD1|TRBJ1-5|NA
TGTGCCAGTAGCAGACAGGGGACAGGGCAGCCCCAGCATTTT
CASSRQGTGQPQHF
>TRBV11-2|NA|TRBJ1-1|NA
TGTGCCAGCAGCTTGGGAGGGGAGAAAGCTTTCTTT
CASSLGGEKAFF
>TRBV27|NA|TRBJ1-4|NA
TGTGCCAGCAGTCCTCCGGGGGGGGCAGGTCGCGGGAAACTGTTTTTT
CASSPPGGAGRGKLFF
>TRBV6-5|NA|TRBJ1-6|NA
TGTGCCAGCAGGCGGGGGCGTAATAATTCACCCCTCCACTTT
CASRRGRNNSPLHF
>TRBV5-1|TRBD2|TRBJ2-1|NA
TGCGCCAGCAGCTTGAACCTAGCGGGCCGACTCAATGAGCAGTTCTTC
CASSLNLAGRLNEQFF
>TRBV5-1|NA|TRBJ2-5|NA
TGCGCCAGCAGCTTGGCCGGGACATCAAAGGAGACCCAGTACTTC
CASSLAGTSKETQYF
>TRBV9|TRBD1|TRBJ2-7|NA
TGTGCCACTAGATACCGGGACAGGAGTTCCTACGAGCAGTACTTC
CATRYRDRSSYEQYF
>TRBV27|TRBD1|TRBJ1-1|NA
TGTGCCAGCAGTTTTTGGGACAGGGTGGGCACTGAAGCTTTCTTT
CASSFWDRVGTEAFF
>TRBV14|TRBD2|TRBJ2-7|once
TGTGCCAGCAGCCAACCGGGACTAGGCTCATTCGAGCAGTACTTC
CASSQPGLGSFEQYF
>TRBV9|NA|TRBJ1-3|NA
TGTGCCAGCAGCGCCAGCGGGGGTGGCAGAAACACCATATATTTT
CASSASGGGRNTIYF
>TRBV4-2|NA|TRBJ1-5|NA
TGTGCCAGCAGCCCCAGCATAGGGACAATTCATAGCAATCAGCCCCAGCATTTT
CASSPSIGTIHSNQPQHF
>TRBV4-1|TRBD1|TRBJ1-2|once
TGCGCCAGCAGAAAGGGGGGACAGGGGTCTGGCTACACCTTC
CASRKGGQGSGYTF
>TRBV21-1|NA|TRBJ1-6|NA
TGTGCCAGCAGCAAAGGACGGGACAGGGTTAATTCACCCCTCCACTTT
CASSKGRDRVNSPLHF
>TRBV6-1|NA|TRBJ1-3|NA
TGTGCCAGCAGTGTCGGCGGAAGCTCTGGAAACACCATATATTTT
CASSVGGSSGNTIYF
>TRBV30|TRBD1|TRBJ1-1|NA
TGTGCCTGGGCCAGGGGGCATGGTGAAGCTTTCTTT
CAWARGHGEAFF
>TRBV29-1|TRBD1|TRBJ2-3|NA
TGCAGCGTCCGGAGTACAACCGGGACAGGGGTCCCAGATACGCAGTATTTT
CSVRSTTGTGVPDTQYF
>TRBV7-9|NA|TRBJ2-3|NA
TGTGCCAGCAGCTCAGTCGGGTCAAATTTGGATACGCAGTATTTT
CASSSVGSNLDTQYF
>TRBV28|NA|TRBJ1-1|NA
TGTGCCAGCAGTTCGCGGGGCTCTCTCTTAGCTTTCTTT
CASSSRGSLLAFF
>TRBV7-2|NA|TRBJ1-2|NA
TGTGCCAGCAGCTTCAAAAACTATGGCTACACCTTC
CASSFKNYGYTF
>TRBV11-2|NA|TRBJ1-5|once
TGTGCCAGCAGCTTGACAGTCCTGGGACAGCCCCAGCATTTT
CASSLTVLGQPQHF
>TRBV9|NA|TRBJ2-1|NA
TGTGCCAGCAGCGTAACTCAGGGTGTCTCCTACAATGAGCAGTTCTTC
CASSVTQGVSYNEQFF
>TRBV6-5|TRBD2|TRBJ2-7|once
TGTGCCAGCAGTTACTCAGCGGGAGTTTACGAGCAGTACTTC
CASSYSAGVYEQYF
>TRBV4-1|TRBD1|TRBJ2-7|NA
TGCGCCAGCAGCCAATACGGGACAGGGGCCTACGAGCAGTACTTC
CASSQYGTGAYEQYF
>TRBV7-6|NA|TRBJ2-2|few
TGTGCCAGCAGCCCCCGGACAGCGAACACCGGGGAGCTGTTTTTT
CASSPRTANTGELFF
>TRBV28|NA|TRBJ2-3|NA
TGTGCCAGCAGCCCGCAGGGGCGGAGTACAGATACGCAGTATTTT
CASSPQGRSTDTQYF
>TRBV5-4|TRBD1|TRBJ1-1|NA
TGTGCCAGCAGCTTGCCGACAGGGGCGAACACTGAAGCTTTCTTT
CASSLPTGANTEAFF
>TRBV14|NA|TRBJ2-1|few
TGTGCCAGCAGCCAAGTATATGGGGCGGGGGAGCAGTTCTTC
CASSQVYGAGEQFF
>TRBV9|NA|TRBJ2-2|NA
TGTGCCAGCAGCGTAAGTGCGGGGACCGGGGAGCTGTTTTTT
CASSVSAGTGELFF
>TRBV27|NA|TRBJ1-2|NA
TGTGCCAGCAGTACGGACAGAGGTTATGGCTACACCTTC
CASSTDRGYGYTF
>TRBV6-1|NA|TRBJ1-1|NA
TGTGCCAGCAGTGAACTGTGGGGGGGTGAAGCTTTCTTT
CASSELWGGEAFF
>TRBV5-1|NA|TRBJ2-1|NA
TGCGCCAGCAGCGATCCAGACTACATCCCTAACAATGAGCAGTTCTTC
CASSDPDYIPNNEQFF
>TRBV2|NA|TRBJ1-5|NA
TGTGCCAGCAGTTCAGGGGCAGACTATCAGCCCCAGCATTTT
CASSSGADYQPQHF
>TRBV7-6|NA|TRBJ1-1|NA
TGTGCCAGCAGCTTACGGATTGGCGTGACACCTGAAGCTTTCTTT
CASSLRIGVTPEAFF
>TRBV15|NA|TRBJ2-6|NA
TGTGCCACCAGCAGAGATCCGGGAACTGGGGCCAACGTCCTGACTTTC
CATSRDPGTGANVLTF
>TRBV5-6|NA|TRBJ1-5|NA
TGTGCCAGCAGCTTGGGGAGAAATCAGCCCCAGCATTTT
CASSLGRNQPQHF
>TRBV6-5|NA|TRBJ1-2|NA
TGTGCCAGCAGTTATCGGGAAGACTATGGCTACACCTTC
CASSYREDYGYTF
>TRBV9|NA|TRBJ1-1|few
TGTGCCAGCAGCCCACGGGGGGGGAACACTGAAGCTTTCTTT
CASSPRGGNTEAFF
>TRBV5-1|TRBD2|TRBJ2-1|NA
TGCGCCAGCAGCATTATAGCGGGGGGGGTGGATGAGCAGTTCTTC
CASSIIAGGVDEQFF
>TRBV7-2|NA|TRBJ2-7|NA
TGTGCCAGCAGCCCCGGACTCAGGGAGCAGTACTTC
CASSPGLREQYF
>TRBV19|TRBD1|TRBJ1-1|NA
TGTGCCAGTAGTGTGGGACAGCTGAACACTGAAGCTTTCTTT
CASSVGQLNTEAFF
>TRBV7-2|NA|TRBJ1-2|NA
TGTGCCAGCAGCCCACGAACGGGGAATGGCTACACCTTC
CASSPRTGNGYTF
>TRBV18|TRBD2|TRBJ2-1|once
TGTGCCAGCTCACCCGGCGCACTAGCGGGAGCAGGCAATGAGCAGTTCTTC
CASSPGALAGAGNEQFF
>TRBV5-4|TRBD2|TRBJ2-7|NA
TGTGCCAGCAGCCCGGGACTAGTATCCTACGAGCAGTACTTC
CASSPGLVSYEQYF
>TRBV27|TRBD1|TRBJ2-1|NA
TGTGCCAGCAGTTTCGGGACAGGGAGATTCAATGAGCAGTTCTTC
CASSFGTGRFNEQFF